The present entry profiles one T cell receptor beta chain with its context. The CDR3 spans 14 residues. V gave up 2 bases and J gave up 0 bases, with 5 bases separating them. Germline V gives CDR1 WNHNN, CDR2 SYGVQD (reference sequence). This entry comes from a study of blood T cell repertoires in COVID-19. About the research overall: Samples taken during acute and convalescent COVID-19 were collected in the United States, Italy and Spain. Nucleic acid was either cDNA or gDNA, and it came from T cells, B-cell-depleted T cells, or PBMCs.

Across about two dozen US areas, participants ranged in age from roughly 18 to 95 years. Sequencing used immunoSEQ multiplex PCR; TCRdb keeps in-frame clones, though not all of them. Of around 400,000 clones listed, just under 90% are singletons. The receptor was isolated from a woman aged 25 to 45 who had recovered from COVID-19. The sample consisted of PBMCs or T cells enriched from blood (not recorded which). The chain couples TRBV10-1 to TRBJ2-1; D ambiguous. The CDR3 nucleotides read TGCGCCAGCAGTGAGCACACCTCCTACAATGAGCAGTTCTTC. This translates into CASSEHTSYNEQFF.